Below, one T cell receptor beta chain is given with its context. Random hexamers served to reverse transcribe roughly 0.5 to 1 ug RNA. The authors amplified TCR beta CDR3 across 54 Vbeta and 13 Jbeta using immunoSEQ multiplex PCR. TCRdb reanalysed the immunoSEQ multiplex PCR reads using MiXCR and keeps one entry per CDR3 protein. Here the sample spans about 210,000 distinct CDR3 sequences, around 95% being singletons. This sample was included in a study of CD8 T cells in Susac syndrome. The CDR3 covers 10 residues. CDR1 and CDR2 (germline): DFQATT, SNEGSKA (reference sequence). TCR beta from blood CD8+ and CD4+ T cells was sequenced. Stable or active relapsing-remitting multiple sclerosis, untreated and meeting revised McDonald criteria, defined the controls. The CD8+ and CD4+ T cells were isolated magnetically using a negative isolation approach, whereas the TEMRA cells were enriched by FACS.

Source material: CD4+ T cells from PBMCs. The TCR originated in a human donor with multiple sclerosis. The genes are TRBV20-1 and TRBJ1-1; the D is unclear. CDR3 sequence (DNA): TGCAGCGCCGAGGTACCTGAAGCTTTCTTT. This sequence encodes CSAEVPEAFF.